This paragraph covers one TCR beta chain sequence. The source of the sample is a study of CD8 T cells in Susac syndrome. Germline-derived CDR1 and CDR2 are LNHDA and SQIVND (reference sequence). This CDR3 is built from 15 residues. V was pared by 4 bases and J by 0 bases, with 5 bases of the junction left unmatched. Roughly 0.45 to 1 ug RNA was reverse transcribed with random hexamers. MiXCR, applied by TCRdb to the immunoSEQ multiplex PCR reads, yields one record per CDR3 protein. Here the sample spans 200,000 to 250,000 distinct CDR3 sequences, around 93% being singletons. This TCR derives from a human donor with multiple sclerosis. This chain links TRBV19 with TRBJ1-1, with 7 bases identical to TRBD1. Input material: CD4+ T cells from PBMCs. The CDR3 loop is CASSRWGQMNTEAFF. DNA for the CDR3: TGTGCCAGTAGTAGATGGGGACAGATGAACACTGAAGCTTTCTTT.